This T cell receptor (beta chain) was sequenced during a study of cytomegalovirus exposure and HLA in healthy donors. Study results and caveats: There were 164 TCR beta chains listed as cytomegalovirus-associated. Productive rates of about 90% or about 30% were seen for most TCR beta V segments in an earlier analysis. Analysis performed later showed TCR beta chains linked to HLA being more clonally expanded than equally common others.

As for this clone: Its target is not known.

Looked up from germline, CDR1 is SGDLS and CDR2 is YYNGEE. V shed 0 bases and J shed 6 bases, with 15 bases lying between them. The CDR3 consists of 15 residues. PCR employed 60 Vbeta and 13 Jbeta primers. Clones were sequenced by immunoSEQ multiplex PCR, and TCRdb holds only the in-frame ones, with some missing. This table holds about 120,000 clones, 65% to 75% found once. At sampling all donors were nominally healthy, likely with unrecorded immune exposures. Material for sequencing was PBMCs. The chain uses TRBV9 and TRBJ1-2; the D is unclear. This sequence originates from a man aged 25 to 40 in good health and CMV-seropositive. CDR3 coding DNA: TGTGCCAGCAGCGTAGACCCCGGGAGGAGGGATGGCTACACCTTC. This codes for CASSVDPGRRDGYTF.